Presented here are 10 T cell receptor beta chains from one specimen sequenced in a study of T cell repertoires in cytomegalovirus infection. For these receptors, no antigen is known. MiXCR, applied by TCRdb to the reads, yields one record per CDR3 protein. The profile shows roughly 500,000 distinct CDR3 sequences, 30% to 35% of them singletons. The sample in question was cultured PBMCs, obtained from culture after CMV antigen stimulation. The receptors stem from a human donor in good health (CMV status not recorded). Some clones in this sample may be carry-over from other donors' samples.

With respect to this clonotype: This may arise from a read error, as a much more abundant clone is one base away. CDR3 sequence reads: CASSLAGAGDMQYF. CDR3 in DNA: TGTGCCAGCAGCCTAGCGGGAGCTGGAGATATGCAGTATTTT. V gene TRBV6-1 combines with J gene TRBJ2-3, with 10 bases fitting TRBD2. The CDR3 is 14 amino acids. Germline CDR1 MNHNS, CDR2 SASEGT.

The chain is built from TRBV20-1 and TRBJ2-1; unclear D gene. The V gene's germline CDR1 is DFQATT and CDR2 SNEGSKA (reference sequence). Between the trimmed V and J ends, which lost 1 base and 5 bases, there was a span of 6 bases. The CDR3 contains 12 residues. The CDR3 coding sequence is TGCAGTGCTAGAGTAACAGACAATGAGCAGTTCTTC. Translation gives CSARVTDNEQFF.

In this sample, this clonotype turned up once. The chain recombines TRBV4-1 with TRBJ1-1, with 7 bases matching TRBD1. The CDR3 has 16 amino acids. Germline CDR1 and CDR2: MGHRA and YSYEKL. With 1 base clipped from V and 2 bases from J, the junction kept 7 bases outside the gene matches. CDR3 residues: CASSQGRGGFNTEAFF. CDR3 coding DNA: TGCGCCAGCAGCCAAGGCAGGGGGGGTTTTAACACTGAAGCTTTCTTT.

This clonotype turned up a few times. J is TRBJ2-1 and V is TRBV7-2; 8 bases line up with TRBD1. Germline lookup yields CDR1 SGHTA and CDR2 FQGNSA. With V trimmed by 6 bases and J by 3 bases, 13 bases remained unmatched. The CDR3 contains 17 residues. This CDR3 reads CASRRTSGTGVYNEQFF. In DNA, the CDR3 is TGTGCCAGCAGGCGGACTTCCGGGACAGGAGTCTACAATGAGCAGTTCTTC.

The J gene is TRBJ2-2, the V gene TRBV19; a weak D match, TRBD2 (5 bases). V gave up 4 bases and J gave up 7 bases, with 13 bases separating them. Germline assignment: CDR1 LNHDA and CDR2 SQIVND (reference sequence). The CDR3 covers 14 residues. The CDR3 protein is CASSTSAVGGELFF. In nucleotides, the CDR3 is TGTGCCAGTAGTACCTCAGCGGTAGGCGGGGAGCTGTTTTTT.

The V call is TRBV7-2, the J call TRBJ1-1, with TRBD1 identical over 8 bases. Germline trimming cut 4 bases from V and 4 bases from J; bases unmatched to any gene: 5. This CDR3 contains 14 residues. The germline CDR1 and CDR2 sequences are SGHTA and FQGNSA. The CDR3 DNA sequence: TGTGCCAGCAGCTCAGCAGGGGGCCCCACTGAAGCTTTCTTT. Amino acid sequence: CASSSAGGPTEAFF. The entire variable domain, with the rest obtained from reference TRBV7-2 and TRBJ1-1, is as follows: GAGVSQSPSNKVTEKGKDVELRCDPISGHTALYWYRQSLGQGLEFLIYFQGNSAPDKSGLPSDRFSAERTGGSVSTLTIQRTQQEDSAVYLCASSSAGGPTEAFFGQGTRLTVV.

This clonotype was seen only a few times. The CDR3 sequence: CASSLGTKRGSNQPQHF. CDR3 coding DNA: TGTGCCAGCAGTTTAGGGACAAAAAGAGGTAGCAATCAGCCCCAGCATTTT. This chain joins TRBV2 and TRBJ1-5; D is possibly TRBD1 (6 bases). There are 17 residues in the CDR3. V lost 5 bases to trimming and J lost 0 bases, with 17 bases between them. Looked up from germline, CDR1 is SNHLY and CDR2 is FYNNEI.

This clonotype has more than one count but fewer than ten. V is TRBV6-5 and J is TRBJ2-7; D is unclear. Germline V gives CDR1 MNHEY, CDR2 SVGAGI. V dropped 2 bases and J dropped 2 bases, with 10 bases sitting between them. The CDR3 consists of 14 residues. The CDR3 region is CASSYSPGPYEQYV. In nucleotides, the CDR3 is TGTGCCAGCAGTTACAGCCCAGGCCCCTACGAGCAGTACGTC.

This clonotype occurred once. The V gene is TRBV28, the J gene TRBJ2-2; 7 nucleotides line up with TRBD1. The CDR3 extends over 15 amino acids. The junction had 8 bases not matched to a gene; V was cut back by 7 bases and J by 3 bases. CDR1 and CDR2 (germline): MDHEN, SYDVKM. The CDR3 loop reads CASKNDRVYTGELFF. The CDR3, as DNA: TGTGCCAGCAAAAACGACAGGGTGTACACCGGGGAGCTGTTTTTT.

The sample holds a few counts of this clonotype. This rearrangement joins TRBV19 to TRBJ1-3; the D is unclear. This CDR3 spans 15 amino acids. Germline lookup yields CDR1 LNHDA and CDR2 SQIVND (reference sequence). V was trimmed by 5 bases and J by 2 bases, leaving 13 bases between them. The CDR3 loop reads CASSEDRIPGNTIYF. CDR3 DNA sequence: TGTGCCAGTAGTGAGGATAGGATCCCTGGAAACACCATATATTTT.